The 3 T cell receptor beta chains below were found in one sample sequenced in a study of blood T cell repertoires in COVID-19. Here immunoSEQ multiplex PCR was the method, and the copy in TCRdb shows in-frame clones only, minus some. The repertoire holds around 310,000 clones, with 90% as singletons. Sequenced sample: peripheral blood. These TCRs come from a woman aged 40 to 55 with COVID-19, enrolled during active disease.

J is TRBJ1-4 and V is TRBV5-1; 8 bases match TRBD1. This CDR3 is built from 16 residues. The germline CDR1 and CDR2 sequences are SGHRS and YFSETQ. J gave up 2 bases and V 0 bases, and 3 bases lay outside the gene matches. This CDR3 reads CASSLGDRQTNEKLFF. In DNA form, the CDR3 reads TGCGCCAGCAGCTTGGGGGACAGGCAGACTAATGAAAAACTGTTTTTT.

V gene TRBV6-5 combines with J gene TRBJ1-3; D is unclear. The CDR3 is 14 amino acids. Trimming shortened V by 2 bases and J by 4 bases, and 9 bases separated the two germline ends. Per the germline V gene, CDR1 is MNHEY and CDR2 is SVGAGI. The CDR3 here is CASSYDLAGNTIYF. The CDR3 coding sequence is TGTGCCAGCAGTTACGACCTAGCAGGAAACACCATATATTTT.

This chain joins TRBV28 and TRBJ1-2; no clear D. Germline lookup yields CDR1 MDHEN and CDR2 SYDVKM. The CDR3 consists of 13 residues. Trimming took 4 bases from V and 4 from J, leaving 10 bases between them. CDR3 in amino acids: CASSSGISYGYTF. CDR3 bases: TGTGCCAGCAGTTCTGGCATCAGCTATGGCTACACCTTC.